This entry lists 18 T cell receptor beta chains sequenced from one sample in a study of glioma-infiltrating T cells after dendritic cell vaccination (dated by TCRdb to 2016 to 2017). This specimen's time point label, interpreted: after dendritic cell vaccination, including at tumor progression/relapse. The library relied on the immunoSEQ multiplex PCR assay. Drawn from immuneACCESS, this table holds only the in-frame rearrangements with V and J called that TCRdb kept. Clones are partly lost; checked studies trace under half to an unresolved V gene and leave the rest unexplained. Within this sample are fewer than 85,000 clones, with 80% to 90% of them counted one time only. 2% to 2.5% of the sample is taken by the ten largest. Sequenced material: blood, taken after dendritic cell vaccination. These receptors were taken from a human donor with glioblastoma.

In DNA form, the CDR3 reads TGTGCCTGGAGCGGAGCGGGATCTCATGAGCAGTTCTTC. It is translated as CAWSGAGSHEQFF. The V call is TRBV30, the J call TRBJ2-1; TRBD2 agrees at 7 bases. The CDR3 spans 13 residues. V dropped 3 bases and J dropped 8; count of bases not matched to a gene: 7. Looked up from germline, CDR1 is GTSNPN and CDR2 is SVGIG (reference sequence).

This chain links TRBV29-1 with TRBJ2-5, with D tentatively TRBD1 (7 bases). CDR3 size: 12 residues. CDR1 is SQVTM, CDR2 ANQGSEA, per germline. V was pared by 6 bases and J by 13 bases, with 21 bases between. The CDR3 nucleotides read TGCAGCGTGGCGGCCAGCAGGGGGGCCTGGTACTTC. As protein: CSVAASRGAWYF.

V and J are TRBV27 and TRBJ1-1; 8 bases match TRBD1. The junction had 6 bases not matched to a gene; V was cut back by 2 bases and J by 4 bases. The CDR3 contains 15 residues. The germline CDR1 and CDR2 sequences are MNHEY and SMNVEV (reference sequence). CDR3: CASSLLTGVGTEAFF. The CDR3 nucleotides read TGTGCCAGCAGTTTACTGACAGGGGTTGGCACTGAAGCTTTCTTT.

CDR3 bases: TGCAGCGTCAACCGGGAGAGCACAGATACGCAGTATTTT. Encoded protein: CSVNRESTDTQYF. This chain connects TRBV29-1 to TRBJ2-3; TRBD2 might be the D (6 bases). V was pared by 6 bases and J by 0 bases, with 10 bases between. This CDR3 is built from 13 residues. Germline assignment: CDR1 SQVTM and CDR2 ANQGSEA.

The V gene is TRBV4-1, the J gene TRBJ1-1, with 10 positions matching TRBD1. This CDR3 spans 15 amino acids. After removal of 1 base from V and 10 bases from J, the junction contained 9 bases not matched to a gene. The germline V gene encodes CDR1 MGHRA and CDR2 YSYEKL. The CDR3, as DNA: TGCGCCAGCAGCCAAGCGGGGACAGGGGCGAGGGTAGCTTTCTTT. The encoded protein is CASSQAGTGARVAFF.

The chain carries TRBV4-1 and TRBJ2-1; D is perhaps TRBD2 (6 bases). V dropped 0 bases and J dropped 9 bases, with 18 bases sitting between them. There are 16 residues in the CDR3. Germline CDR1 and CDR2: MGHRA and YSYEKL. The chain's CDR3 is CASSQDMTRLSVEQFF. The CDR3 DNA sequence: TGCGCCAGCAGCCAAGATATGACTAGACTTAGCGTTGAGCAGTTCTTC.

The gene calls are TRBV9 and TRBJ2-7; 9 bases are shared with TRBD1. The junction had 6 bases not matched to a gene; V was cut back by 5 bases and J by 3 bases. The CDR3 is 14 amino acids. Germline V CDR1 and CDR2: SGDLS, YYNGEE. In DNA form, the CDR3 reads TGTGCCAGCAGTTCCGGGACAGGGATCTACGAGCAGTACTTC. This codes for CASSSGTGIYEQYF.

This clone was counted only a few times. CDR3 residues: CASSESGQPQTQYF. In DNA, the CDR3 is TGCGCCAGCAGTGAGTCGGGACAGCCACAGACCCAGTACTTC. V gene TRBV10-1 combines with J gene TRBJ2-5; 7 positions match TRBD1. V gave up 0 bases and J gave up 6 bases; unmatched junction bases: 4. Germline V gene lookup returns CDR1 WNHNN and CDR2 SYGVQD (reference sequence). The CDR3 runs 14 residues.

The rearrangement uses TRBV18 and TRBJ1-5, with 10 bases matching TRBD1. The CDR3 has 16 amino acids. CDR1 is KGHSH, CDR2 LQKENI, per germline. V was clipped by 4 bases and J by 6 bases; unmatched bases: 9. CDR3 in DNA: TGTGCCAGCTCACAAAATAGACAGGGGGCAGGTCAGCCCCAGCATTTT. Amino acid sequence: CASSQNRQGAGQPQHF.

The chain joins TRBV27 to TRBJ1-1; 8 positions match TRBD1. CDR1 MNHEY and CDR2 SMNVEV come from the germline V gene (reference sequence). After removal of 1 base from V and 4 bases from J, the junction contained 8 bases not matched to a gene. The CDR3 totals 16 residues. The CDR3 DNA follows: TGTGCCAGCAGTTTATTGGCAGGGGGCTTAATCACTGAAGCTTTCTTT. Translation gives CASSLLAGGLITEAFF.

V usage is TRBV2 and J usage is TRBJ2-4; TRBD2 matches 12 bases. The junction had 5 bases not matched to a gene; V was cut back by 2 bases and J by 9 bases. The CDR3 length is 15 residues. Germline lookup yields CDR1 SNHLY and CDR2 FYNNEI. The CDR3 loop reads CASSEPLAGGVIQYF. The CDR3 DNA reads as TGTGCCAGCAGTGAACCACTAGCGGGGGGTGTCATTCAGTACTTC.

The table lists this clone with a few counts. The chain joins TRBV7-2 to TRBJ1-2; perhaps TRBD1 as D (6 bases). V dropped 2 bases and J dropped 0 bases, with 10 bases sitting between them. Germline CDR1 reads SGHTA; CDR2 reads FQGNSA. The CDR3 loop spans 15 amino acids. The CDR3 nucleotides are TGTGCCAGCAGCTTACGGGGGGCACCTAACTATGGCTACACCTTC. The encoded protein is CASSLRGAPNYGYTF.

The V call is TRBV18, the J call TRBJ1-2; 11 nucleotides line up with TRBD1. CDR3 size: 15 residues. J lost 4 bases, V lost 6 bases, and 7 bases had no gene match. CDR1 is KGHSH, CDR2 LQKENI, per germline. CDR3 sequence reads: CASSPGQGAVYGYTF. CDR3 bases: TGTGCCAGCTCCCCCGGACAGGGGGCTGTCTATGGCTACACCTTC. The variable domain in full, with the rest retrieved from reference TRBV18 and TRBJ1-2, is NAGVMQNPRHLVRRRGQEARLRCSPMKGHSHVYWYRQLPEEGLKFMVYLQKENIIDESGMPKERFSAEFPKEGPSILRIQQVVRGDSAAYFCASSPGQGAVYGYTFGSGTRLTVV.

The gene calls are TRBV2 and TRBJ1-1, with D perhaps TRBD1 (5 bases). V lost 4 bases to trimming and J lost 3 bases, with 12 bases between them. The CDR3 contains 14 residues. Germline V CDR1 and CDR2: SNHLY, FYNNEI. CDR3 amino acids: CASSAQGGDTEAFF. The CDR3 DNA follows: TGTGCCAGCAGTGCCCAGGGAGGGGACACTGAAGCTTTCTTT. The variable domain in full, with the rest retrieved from reference TRBV2 and TRBJ1-1, is EPEVTQTPSHQVTQMGQEVILRCVPISNHLYFYWYRQILGQKVEFLVSFYNNEISEKSEIFDDQFSVERPDGSNFTLKIRSTKLEDSAMYFCASSAQGGDTEAFFGQGTRLTVV.

The V and J genes are TRBV2 and TRBJ2-2, with D possibly matching TRBD2 (7 bases). Germline CDR1 SNHLY, CDR2 FYNNEI. Trimming took 7 bases from V and 3 from J, leaving 24 bases between them. The CDR3 length is 18 residues. The DNA for the CDR3 is TGTGCCAGCAACAACAGGGTATTAGCGGGTTTCGACACCGGGGAGCTGTTTTTT. Translating gives CASNNRVLAGFDTGELFF.

The CDR3 region is CATSRGGPNTEAFF. CDR3 sequence (DNA): TGTGCCACCAGCAGGGGGGGGCCTAACACTGAAGCTTTCTTT. The rearrangement uses TRBV15 and TRBJ1-1; tentatively, D is TRBD1 (6 bases). The germline V and J ends were trimmed by 3 bases and 2 bases, with 10 bases remaining between them. Germline V gene data show CDR1 as LNHNV and CDR2 as YYDKDF (reference sequence). The CDR3 loop spans 14 amino acids.

This chain connects TRBV19 to TRBJ2-5; 7 nucleotides align to TRBD1. CDR1 is LNHDA, CDR2 SQIVND, per germline (reference sequence). The CDR3 is made up of 14 amino acids. V lost 6 bases, J lost 2 bases, and 6 bases stayed unmatched. The CDR3 loop is CASRVTGWQETQYF. For the CDR3, the DNA is TGTGCCAGTAGGGTGACAGGGTGGCAAGAGACCCAGTACTTC. Supplemented by reference TRBV19 and TRBJ2-5, the full variable domain reads DGGITQSPKYLFRKEGQNVTLSCEQNLNHDAMYWYRQDPGQGLRLIYYSQIVNDFQKGDIAEGYSVSREKKESFPLTVTSAQKNPTAFYLCASRVTGWQETQYFGPGTRLLVL.

This clone was counted a few times. V gene TRBV2 combines with J gene TRBJ2-7; D call uncertain. Germline CDR1 reads SNHLY; CDR2 reads FYNNEI. The V gene lost 5 bases and the J gene lost 2 bases, with 10 bases spanning the gap. The CDR3 is 13 residues long. The CDR3, as DNA: TGTGCCAGCAGTCGTCGGGTTGCCTACGAGCAGTACTTC. Protein: CASSRRVAYEQYF. The whole variable domain, remainder taken from reference TRBV2 and TRBJ2-7, is EPEVTQTPSHQVTQMGQEVILRCVPISNHLYFYWYRQILGQKVEFLVSFYNNEISEKSEIFDDQFSVERPDGSNFTLKIRSTKLEDSAMYFCASSRRVAYEQYFGPGTRLTVT.